This record concerns one T cell receptor beta chain sequence. The table came from immunoSEQ multiplex PCR; TCRdb's copy has only in-frame clones and leaves some out. The sample comprises about 58,000 clones, 84% of which are singletons, and roughly 2.1% rests with the top ten. The germline gives CDR1 SEHNR, CDR2 FQNEAQ (reference sequence). V gave up 0 bases and J gave up 2 bases, with 8 bases separating them. CDR3 size: 15 residues. This entry belongs to a study of lymphopenia after photon versus proton radiotherapy. The genes are TRBV7-9 and TRBJ2-1; D gene uncertain. This specimen consisted of peripheral blood, obtained from a patient treated with proton-based radiotherapy. The sequence derives from a man aged 55 to 70 with pancreatic cancer. The CDR3 DNA sequence: TGTGCCAGCAGCTTAGCGGTGAGCCCCTACAATGAGCAGTTCTTC. This gives the protein CASSLAVSPYNEQFF.